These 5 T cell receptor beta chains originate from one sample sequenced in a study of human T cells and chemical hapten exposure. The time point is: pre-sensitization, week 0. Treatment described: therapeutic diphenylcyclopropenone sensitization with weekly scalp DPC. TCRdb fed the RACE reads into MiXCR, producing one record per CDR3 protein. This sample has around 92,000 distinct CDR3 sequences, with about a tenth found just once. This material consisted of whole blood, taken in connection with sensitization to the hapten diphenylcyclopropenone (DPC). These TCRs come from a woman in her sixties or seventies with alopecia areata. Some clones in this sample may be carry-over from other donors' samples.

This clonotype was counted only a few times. For the CDR3, the DNA is TGTGCCAGTAATTTCGCCGGGGAGCTGTTTTTT. Translation gives CASNFAGELFF. V is TRBV19 and J is TRBJ2-2; no clear D gene. Per the germline V gene, CDR1 is LNHDA and CDR2 is SQIVND (reference sequence). This CDR3 spans 11 amino acids. V lost 7 bases to trimming and J lost 6 bases, with 6 bases between them. The entire variable domain, with the rest obtained from reference TRBV19 and TRBJ2-2, is as follows: DGGITQSPKYLFRKEGQNVTLSCEQNLNHDAMYWYRQDPGQGLRLIYYSQIVNDFQKGDIAEGYSVSREKKESFPLTVTSAQKNPTAFYLCASNFAGELFFGEGSRLTVL.

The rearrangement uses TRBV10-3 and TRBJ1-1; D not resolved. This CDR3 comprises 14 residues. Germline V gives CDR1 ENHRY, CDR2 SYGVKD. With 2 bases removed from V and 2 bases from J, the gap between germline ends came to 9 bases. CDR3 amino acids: CAISESPGNTEAFF. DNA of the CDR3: TGTGCCATCAGTGAGAGTCCAGGAAACACTGAAGCTTTCTTT.

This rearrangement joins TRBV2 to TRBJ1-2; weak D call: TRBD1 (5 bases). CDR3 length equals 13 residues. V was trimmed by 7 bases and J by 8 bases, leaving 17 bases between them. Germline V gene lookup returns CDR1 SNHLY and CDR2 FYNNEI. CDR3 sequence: CASIPSGGEGYTF. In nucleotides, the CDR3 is TGTGCCAGCATACCCTCCGGGGGGGAGGGCTACACCTTC.

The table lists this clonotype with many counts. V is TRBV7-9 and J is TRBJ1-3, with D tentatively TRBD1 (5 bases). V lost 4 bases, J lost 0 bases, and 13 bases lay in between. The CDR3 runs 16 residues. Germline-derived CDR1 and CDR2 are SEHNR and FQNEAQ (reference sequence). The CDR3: CASSSKNRISGNTIYF. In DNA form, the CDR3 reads TGTGCCAGCAGCTCAAAAAACAGGATCTCTGGAAACACCATATATTTT.

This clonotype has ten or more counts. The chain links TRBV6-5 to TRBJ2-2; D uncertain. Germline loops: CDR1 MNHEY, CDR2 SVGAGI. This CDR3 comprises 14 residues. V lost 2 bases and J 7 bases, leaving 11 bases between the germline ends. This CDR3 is CASSYLSGIGELFF. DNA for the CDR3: TGTGCCAGCAGTTACCTCTCGGGCATCGGGGAGCTGTTTTTT.